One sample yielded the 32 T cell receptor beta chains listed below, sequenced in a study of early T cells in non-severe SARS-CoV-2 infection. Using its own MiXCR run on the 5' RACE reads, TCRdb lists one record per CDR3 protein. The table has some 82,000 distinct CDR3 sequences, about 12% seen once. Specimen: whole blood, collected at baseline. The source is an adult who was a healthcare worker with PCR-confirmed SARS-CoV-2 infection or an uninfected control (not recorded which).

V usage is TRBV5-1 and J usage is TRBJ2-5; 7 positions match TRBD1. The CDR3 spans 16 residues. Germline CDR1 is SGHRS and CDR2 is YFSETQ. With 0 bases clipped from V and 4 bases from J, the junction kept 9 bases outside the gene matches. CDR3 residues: CASSLGDTTGTETQYF. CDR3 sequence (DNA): TGCGCCAGCAGCTTGGGGGATACGACAGGGACAGAGACCCAGTACTTC.

CDR3 bases: TGTGCCAGCAGCTTAGGAAGAGCGCAATGGGGCTACAATGAGCAGTTCTTC. Translation: CASSLGRAQWGYNEQFF. The genes are TRBV7-2 and TRBJ2-1; D is unresolved. CDR1 and CDR2 (germline): SGHTA, FQGNSA. CDR3 length equals 17 residues. With 1 base removed from V and 3 bases from J, the gap between germline ends came to 16 bases.

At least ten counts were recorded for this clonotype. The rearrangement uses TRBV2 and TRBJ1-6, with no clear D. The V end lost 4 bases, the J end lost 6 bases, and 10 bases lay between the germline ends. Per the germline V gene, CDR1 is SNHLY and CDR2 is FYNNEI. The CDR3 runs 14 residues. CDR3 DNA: TGTGCCAGCAGTGTGATTGATAGTAATTCACCCCTCCACTTT. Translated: CASSVIDSNSPLHF.

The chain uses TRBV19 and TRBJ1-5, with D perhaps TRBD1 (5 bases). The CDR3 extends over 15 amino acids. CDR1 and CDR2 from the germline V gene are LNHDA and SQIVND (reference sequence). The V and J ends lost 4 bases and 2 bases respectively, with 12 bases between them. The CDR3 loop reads CASSRGQGGNQPQHF. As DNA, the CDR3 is TGTGCCAGTAGTAGGGGCCAGGGTGGCAATCAGCCCCAGCATTTT. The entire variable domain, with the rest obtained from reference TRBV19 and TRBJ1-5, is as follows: DGGITQSPKYLFRKEGQNVTLSCEQNLNHDAMYWYRQDPGQGLRLIYYSQIVNDFQKGDIAEGYSVSREKKESFPLTVTSAQKNPTAFYLCASSRGQGGNQPQHFGDGTRLSIL.

The CDR3 protein is CASSLGVVASGKETQYF. The CDR3 DNA reads as TGTGCCAGCAGCTTAGGGGTCGTGGCTAGCGGAAAAGAGACCCAGTACTTC. V is TRBV7-2 and J is TRBJ2-5; 7 bases agree with TRBD2. Germline CDR1 is SGHTA and CDR2 is FQGNSA. V shed 1 base, J shed 3 bases, and the junction held 11 bases outside the gene matches. CDR3 length equals 17 residues.

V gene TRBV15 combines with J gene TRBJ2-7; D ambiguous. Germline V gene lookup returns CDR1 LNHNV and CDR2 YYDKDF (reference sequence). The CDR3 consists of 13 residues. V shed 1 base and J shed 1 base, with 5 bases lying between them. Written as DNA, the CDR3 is TGTGCCACCAGCAGAGTCGTGTCCTACGAGCAGTACTTC. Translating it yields CATSRVVSYEQYF.

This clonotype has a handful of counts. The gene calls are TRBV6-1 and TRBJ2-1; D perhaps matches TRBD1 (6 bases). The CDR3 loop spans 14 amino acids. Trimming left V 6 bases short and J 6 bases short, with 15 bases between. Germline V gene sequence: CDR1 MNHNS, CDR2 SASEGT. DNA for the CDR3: TGTGCCAGCAGGCCCAGGACAGTTTTCAATGAGCAGTTCTTC. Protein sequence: CASRPRTVFNEQFF.

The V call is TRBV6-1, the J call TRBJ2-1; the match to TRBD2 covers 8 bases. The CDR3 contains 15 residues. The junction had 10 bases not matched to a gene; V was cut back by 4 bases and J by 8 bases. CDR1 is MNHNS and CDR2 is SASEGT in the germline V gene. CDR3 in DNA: TGTGCCAGCAGTGTGGGACTAGGGCCGAGTGATGAGCAGTTCTTC. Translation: CASSVGLGPSDEQFF.

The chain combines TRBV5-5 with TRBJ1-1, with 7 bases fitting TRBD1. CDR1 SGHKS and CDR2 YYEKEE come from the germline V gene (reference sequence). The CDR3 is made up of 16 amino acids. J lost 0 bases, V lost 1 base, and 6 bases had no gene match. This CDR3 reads CASSLTPDRLNTEAFF. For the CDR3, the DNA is TGTGCCAGCAGCTTGACCCCGGACAGGCTGAACACTGAAGCTTTCTTT.

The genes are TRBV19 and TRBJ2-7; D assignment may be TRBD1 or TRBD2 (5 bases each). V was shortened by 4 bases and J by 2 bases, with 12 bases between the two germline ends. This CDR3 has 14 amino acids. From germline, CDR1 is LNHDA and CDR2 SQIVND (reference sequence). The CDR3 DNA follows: TGTGCCAGTAGTACGACCGGGACGGCCTACGAGCAGTACTTC. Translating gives CASSTTGTAYEQYF.

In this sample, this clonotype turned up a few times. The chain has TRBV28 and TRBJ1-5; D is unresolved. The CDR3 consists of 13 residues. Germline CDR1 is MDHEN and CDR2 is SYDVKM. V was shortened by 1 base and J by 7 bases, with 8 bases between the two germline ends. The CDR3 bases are TGTGCCAGCAGTTTATTTCGGTCCCAGCCCCAGCATTTT. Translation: CASSLFRSQPQHF.

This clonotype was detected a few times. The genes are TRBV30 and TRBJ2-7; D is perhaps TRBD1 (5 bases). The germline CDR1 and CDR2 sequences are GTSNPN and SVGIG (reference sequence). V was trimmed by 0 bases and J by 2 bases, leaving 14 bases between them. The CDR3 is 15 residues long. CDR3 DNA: TGTGCCTGGAGTGTAGCTCTGCAGGGCCCCTACGAGCAGTACTTC. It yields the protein CAWSVALQGPYEQYF.

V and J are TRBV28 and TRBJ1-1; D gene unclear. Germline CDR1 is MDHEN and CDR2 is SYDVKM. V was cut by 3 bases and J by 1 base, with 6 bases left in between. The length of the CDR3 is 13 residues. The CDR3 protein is CASSFEKNTEAFF. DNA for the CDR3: TGTGCCAGCAGTTTTGAGAAGAACACTGAAGCTTTCTTT.

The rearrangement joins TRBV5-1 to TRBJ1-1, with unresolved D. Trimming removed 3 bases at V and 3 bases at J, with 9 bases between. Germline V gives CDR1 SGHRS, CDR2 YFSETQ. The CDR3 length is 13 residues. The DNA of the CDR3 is TGCGCCAGCAGCTCCCGATCATACACTGAAGCTTTCTTT. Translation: CASSSRSYTEAFF.

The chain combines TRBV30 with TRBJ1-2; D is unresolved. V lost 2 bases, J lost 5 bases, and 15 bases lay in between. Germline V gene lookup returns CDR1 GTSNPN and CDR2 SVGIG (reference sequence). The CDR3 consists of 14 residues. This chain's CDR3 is CAWSPPSHSYGYTF. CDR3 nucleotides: TGTGCCTGGAGTCCGCCATCACATTCTTATGGCTACACCTTC.

For the CDR3, the DNA is TGCAGTGCTAGAACTAGCGGGAGGGCCACCGGGGAGCTGTTTTTT. Protein: CSARTSGRATGELFF. J is TRBJ2-2 and V is TRBV20-1; 13 bases are shared with TRBD2. The CDR3 is made up of 15 amino acids. The V gene's germline CDR1 is DFQATT and CDR2 SNEGSKA (reference sequence). With 2 bases clipped from V and 4 bases from J, the junction kept 1 base outside the gene matches.

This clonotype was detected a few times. For the CDR3, the DNA is TGTGCCAGCAGCTTTCTGACTAGCGGGAAGGATGAGCAGTTCTTC. As protein: CASSFLTSGKDEQFF. The V and J genes are TRBV7-8 and TRBJ2-1, with TRBD2 matching over 11 bases. V gave up 3 bases and J gave up 8 bases; unmatched junction bases: 6. The CDR3 contains 15 residues. Per germline, CDR1 SGHVS and CDR2 FQNEAQ.

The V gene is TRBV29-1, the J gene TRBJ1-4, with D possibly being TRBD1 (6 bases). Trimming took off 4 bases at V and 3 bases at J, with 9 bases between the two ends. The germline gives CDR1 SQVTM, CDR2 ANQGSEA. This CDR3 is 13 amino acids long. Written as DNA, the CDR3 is TGCAGCGTTGTGGACAGCCCTAATGAAAAACTGTTTTTT. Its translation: CSVVDSPNEKLFF.

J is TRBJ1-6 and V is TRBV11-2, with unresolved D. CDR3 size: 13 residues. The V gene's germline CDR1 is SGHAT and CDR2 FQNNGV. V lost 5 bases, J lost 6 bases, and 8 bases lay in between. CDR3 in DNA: TGTGCCAGCAGCGGTTCGATTAATTCACCCCTCCACTTT. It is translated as CASSGSINSPLHF.

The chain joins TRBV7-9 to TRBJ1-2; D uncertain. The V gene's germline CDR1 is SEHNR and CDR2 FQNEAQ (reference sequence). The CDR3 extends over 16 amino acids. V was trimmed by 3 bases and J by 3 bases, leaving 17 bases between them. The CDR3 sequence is CASSFLELGRDYGYTF. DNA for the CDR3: TGTGCCAGCAGCTTCCTCGAACTGGGGAGAGACTATGGCTACACCTTC.

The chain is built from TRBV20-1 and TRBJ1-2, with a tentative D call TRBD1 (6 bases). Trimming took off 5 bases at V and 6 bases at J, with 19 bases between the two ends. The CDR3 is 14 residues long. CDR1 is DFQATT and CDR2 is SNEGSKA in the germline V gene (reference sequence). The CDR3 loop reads CSASLQGGRDGYTF. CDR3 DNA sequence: TGCAGTGCTTCGCTACAGGGTGGTCGGGATGGCTACACCTTC.

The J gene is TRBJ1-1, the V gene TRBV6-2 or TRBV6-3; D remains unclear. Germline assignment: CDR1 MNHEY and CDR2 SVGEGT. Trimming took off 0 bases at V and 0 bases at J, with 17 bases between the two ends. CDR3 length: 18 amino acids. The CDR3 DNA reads TGTGCCAGCAGTTACTCGATGTTTTTAGGGAGTCTGAACACTGAAGCTTTCTTT. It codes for CASSYSMFLGSLNTEAFF.

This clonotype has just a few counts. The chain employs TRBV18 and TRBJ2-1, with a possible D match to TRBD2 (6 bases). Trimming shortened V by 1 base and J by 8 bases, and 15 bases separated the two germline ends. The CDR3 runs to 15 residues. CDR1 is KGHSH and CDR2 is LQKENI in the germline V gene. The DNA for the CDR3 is TGTGCCAGCTCACCACTTCCGGGGGTGAGGGATGAGCAGTTCTTC. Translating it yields CASSPLPGVRDEQFF.

CDR3 residues: CASSPYGTFNEKLFF. The CDR3 nucleotides read TGTGCCAGCAGCCCCTATGGGACGTTTAATGAAAAACTGTTTTTT. This chain joins TRBV7-8 and TRBJ1-4; perhaps TRBD1 as D (5 bases). V lost 5 bases and J lost 4, with 14 bases in between. The V gene's germline CDR1 is SGHVS and CDR2 FQNEAQ. The CDR3 consists of 15 residues.

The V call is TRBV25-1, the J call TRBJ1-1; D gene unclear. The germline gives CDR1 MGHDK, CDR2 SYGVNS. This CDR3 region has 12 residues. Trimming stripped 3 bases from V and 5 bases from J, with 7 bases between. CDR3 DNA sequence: TGTGCCAGCAGTGAGGCCGGGACTGAAGCTTTCTTT. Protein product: CASSEAGTEAFF. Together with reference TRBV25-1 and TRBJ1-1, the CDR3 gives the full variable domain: EADIYQTPRYLVIGTGKKITLECSQTMGHDKMYWYQQDPGMELHLIHYSYGVNSTEKGDLSSESTVSRIRTEHFPLTLESARPSHTSQYLCASSEAGTEAFFGQGTRLTVV.

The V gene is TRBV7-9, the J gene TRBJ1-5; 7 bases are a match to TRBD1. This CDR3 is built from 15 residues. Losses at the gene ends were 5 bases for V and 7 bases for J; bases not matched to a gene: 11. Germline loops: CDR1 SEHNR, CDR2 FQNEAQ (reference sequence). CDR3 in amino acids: CASSLTTGPPQPQHF. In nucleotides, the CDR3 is TGTGCCAGCAGCCTCACGACAGGGCCCCCCCAGCCCCAGCATTTT.

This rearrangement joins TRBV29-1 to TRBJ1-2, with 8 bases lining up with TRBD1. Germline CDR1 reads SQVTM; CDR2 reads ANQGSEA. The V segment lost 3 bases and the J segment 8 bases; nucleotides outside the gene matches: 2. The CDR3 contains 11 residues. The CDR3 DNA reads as TGCAGCGTTGAGGACAGGGAAGGCTACACCTTC. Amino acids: CSVEDREGYTF.

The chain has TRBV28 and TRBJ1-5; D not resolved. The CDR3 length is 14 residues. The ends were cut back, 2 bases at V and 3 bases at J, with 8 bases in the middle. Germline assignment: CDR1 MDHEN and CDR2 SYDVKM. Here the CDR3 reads CASSLSRYNQPQHF. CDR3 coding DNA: TGTGCCAGCAGTTTAAGCAGGTACAATCAGCCCCAGCATTTT.

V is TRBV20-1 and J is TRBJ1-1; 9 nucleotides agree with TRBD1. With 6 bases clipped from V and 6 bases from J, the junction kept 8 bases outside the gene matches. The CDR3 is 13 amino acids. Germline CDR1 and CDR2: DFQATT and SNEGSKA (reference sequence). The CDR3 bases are TGCAGTGCCTCCCGGGACAGGGAAGCTGAAGCTTTCTTT. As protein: CSASRDREAEAFF.

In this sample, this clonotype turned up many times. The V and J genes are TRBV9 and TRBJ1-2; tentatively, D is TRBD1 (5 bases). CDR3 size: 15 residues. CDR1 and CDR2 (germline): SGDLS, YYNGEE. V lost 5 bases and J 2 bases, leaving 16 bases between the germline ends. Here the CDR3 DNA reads TGTGCCAGCAGGAAGGGGCAGGCCCCAAACTATGGCTACACCTTC. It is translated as CASRKGQAPNYGYTF.

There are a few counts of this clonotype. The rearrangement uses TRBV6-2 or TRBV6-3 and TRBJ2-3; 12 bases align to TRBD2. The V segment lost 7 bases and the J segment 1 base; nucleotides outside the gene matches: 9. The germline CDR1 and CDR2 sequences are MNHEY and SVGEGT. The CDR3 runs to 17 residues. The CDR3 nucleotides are TGTGCCAGCACCGAGACTAGCGGGAGTTTCGGCACAGATACGCAGTATTTT. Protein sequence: CASTETSGSFGTDTQYF.

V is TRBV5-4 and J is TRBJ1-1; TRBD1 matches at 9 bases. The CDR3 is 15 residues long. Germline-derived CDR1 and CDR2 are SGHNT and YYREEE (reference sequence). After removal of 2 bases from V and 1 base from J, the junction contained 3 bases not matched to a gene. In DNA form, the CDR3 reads TGTGCCAGCAGCTTACAGGGGGCGTGGAACACTGAAGCTTTCTTT. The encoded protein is CASSLQGAWNTEAFF.